One T cell receptor beta chain is described in this entry. What it binds is unknown. The read gets to within 3 residues of the CDR3 end, and the germline J gene fills in the rest. Some clones are missing from TCRdb's copy, which holds only in-frame ones; the method was immunoSEQ multiplex PCR. The sample yields approximately 17,000 clones, without any singletons. This record belongs to a study of T cell clonality in common variable immunodeficiency. Study findings and constraints: Authors noted CVID clonality's cause needs subpopulation repertoire sequencing. Fewer deletions and N-nucleotide insertions were reportedly seen in common variable immunodeficiency TCR beta sequences.

Germline CDR1 is SNHLY and CDR2 is FYNNEI. This CDR3 comprises 13 residues. CVID subjects were some 15 female and 25 to 30 male, aged roughly 8 to 64. Caucasian heritage predominated among both patients and controls. Each donor provided about 5 to 9 ml of heparinized whole blood. Sequenced sample: peripheral blood mononuclear cells. The receptor's source is a human donor with common variable immunodeficiency. V usage is TRBV2 and J usage is TRBJ1-2, with 12 bases matching TRBD1. Partial CDR3 DNA: TGTGCCAGCAGGGACGGGACAGGGGGCGGC. Its translation: CASRDGTGGG. The complete CDR3 sequence is CASRDGTGGGYTF.